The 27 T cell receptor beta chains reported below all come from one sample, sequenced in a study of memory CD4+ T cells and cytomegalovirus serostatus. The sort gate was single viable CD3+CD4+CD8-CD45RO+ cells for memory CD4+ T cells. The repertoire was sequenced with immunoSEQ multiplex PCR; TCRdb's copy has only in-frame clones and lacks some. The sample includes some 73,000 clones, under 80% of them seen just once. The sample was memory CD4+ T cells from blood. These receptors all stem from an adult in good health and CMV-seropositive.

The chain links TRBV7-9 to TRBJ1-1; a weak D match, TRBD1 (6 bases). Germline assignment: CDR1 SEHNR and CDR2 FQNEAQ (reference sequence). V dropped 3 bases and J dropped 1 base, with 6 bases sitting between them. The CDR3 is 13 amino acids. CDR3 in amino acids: CASSLTGNTEAFF. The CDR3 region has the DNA TGTGCCAGCAGCTTGACAGGGAACACTGAAGCTTTCTTT. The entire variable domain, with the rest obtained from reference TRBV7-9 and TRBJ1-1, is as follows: DTGVSQNPRHKITKRGQNVTFRCDPISEHNRLYWYRQTLGQGPEFLTYFQNEAQLEKSRLLSDRFSAERPKGSFSTLEIQRTEQGDSAMYLCASSLTGNTEAFFGQGTRLTVV.

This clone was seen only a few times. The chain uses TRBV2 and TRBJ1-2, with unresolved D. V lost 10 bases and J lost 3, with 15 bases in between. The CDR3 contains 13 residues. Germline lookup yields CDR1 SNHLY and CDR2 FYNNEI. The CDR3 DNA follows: TGTGCCAAACAAGGATATTCGGACTATGGCTACACCTTC. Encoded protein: CAKQGYSDYGYTF.

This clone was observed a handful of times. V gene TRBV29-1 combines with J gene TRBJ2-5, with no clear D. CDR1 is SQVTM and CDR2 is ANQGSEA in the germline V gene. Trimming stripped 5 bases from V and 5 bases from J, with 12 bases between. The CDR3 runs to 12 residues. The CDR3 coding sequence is TGCAGCGTTTCGCTCCTAAAGGAGACCCAGTACTTC. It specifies CSVSLLKETQYF.

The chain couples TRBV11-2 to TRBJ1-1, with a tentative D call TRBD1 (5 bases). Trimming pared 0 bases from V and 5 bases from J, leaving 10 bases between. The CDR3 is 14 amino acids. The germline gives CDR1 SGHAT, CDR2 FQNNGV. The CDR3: CASSLDPGRTEAFF. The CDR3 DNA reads TGTGCCAGCAGCTTAGATCCGGGGCGGACTGAAGCTTTCTTT. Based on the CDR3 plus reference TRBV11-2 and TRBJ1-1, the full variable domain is EAGVAQSPRYKIIEKRQSVAFWCNPISGHATLYWYQQILGQGPKLLIQFQNNGVVDDSQLPKDRFSAERLKGVDSTLKIQPAKLEDSAVYLCASSLDPGRTEAFFGQGTRLTVV.

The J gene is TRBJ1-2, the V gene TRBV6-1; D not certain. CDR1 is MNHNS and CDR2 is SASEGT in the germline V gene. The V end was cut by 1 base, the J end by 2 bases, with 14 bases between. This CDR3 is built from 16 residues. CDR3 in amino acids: CASSEERVRGNYGYTF. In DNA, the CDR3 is TGTGCCAGCAGTGAAGAAAGGGTGCGTGGAAACTATGGCTACACCTTC.

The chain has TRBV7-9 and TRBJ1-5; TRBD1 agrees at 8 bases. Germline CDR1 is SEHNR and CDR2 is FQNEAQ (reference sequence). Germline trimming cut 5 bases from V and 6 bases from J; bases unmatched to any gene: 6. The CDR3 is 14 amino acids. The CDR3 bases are TGTGCCAGCAGCAAACAGGGGGATGGTCAGCCCCAGCATTTT. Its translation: CASSKQGDGQPQHF.

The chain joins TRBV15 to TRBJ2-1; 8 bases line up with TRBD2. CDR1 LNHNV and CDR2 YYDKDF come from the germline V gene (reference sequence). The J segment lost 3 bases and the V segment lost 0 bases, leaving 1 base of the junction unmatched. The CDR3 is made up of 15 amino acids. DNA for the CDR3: TGTGCCACCAGCAGAGATACTAGCGGCTACAATGAGCAGTTCTTC. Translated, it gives CATSRDTSGYNEQFF.

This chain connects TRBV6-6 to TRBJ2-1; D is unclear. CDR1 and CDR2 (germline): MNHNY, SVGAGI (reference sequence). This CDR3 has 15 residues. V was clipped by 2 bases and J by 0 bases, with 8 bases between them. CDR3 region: CASSYRESSYNEQFF. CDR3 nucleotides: TGTGCCAGCAGTTACAGGGAAAGCTCCTACAATGAGCAGTTCTTC.

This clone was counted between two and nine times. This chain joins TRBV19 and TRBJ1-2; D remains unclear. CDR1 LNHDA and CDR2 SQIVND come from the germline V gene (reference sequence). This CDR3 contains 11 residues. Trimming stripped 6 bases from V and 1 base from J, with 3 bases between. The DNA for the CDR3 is TGTGCCAGTAGACGTAACTATGGCTACACCTTC. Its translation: CASRRNYGYTF.

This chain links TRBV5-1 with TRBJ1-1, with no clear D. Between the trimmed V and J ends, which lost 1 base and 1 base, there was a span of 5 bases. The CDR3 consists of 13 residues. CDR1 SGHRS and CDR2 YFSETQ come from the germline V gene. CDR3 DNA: TGCGCCAGCAGCTTGCAATGGAACACTGAAGCTTTCTTT. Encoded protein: CASSLQWNTEAFF.

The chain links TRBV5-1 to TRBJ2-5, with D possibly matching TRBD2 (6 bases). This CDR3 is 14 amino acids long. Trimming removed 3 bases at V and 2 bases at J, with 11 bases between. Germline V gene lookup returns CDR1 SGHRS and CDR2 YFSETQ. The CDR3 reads CASSYTGVQETQYF. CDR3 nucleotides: TGCGCCAGCAGCTATACGGGGGTACAAGAGACCCAGTACTTC.

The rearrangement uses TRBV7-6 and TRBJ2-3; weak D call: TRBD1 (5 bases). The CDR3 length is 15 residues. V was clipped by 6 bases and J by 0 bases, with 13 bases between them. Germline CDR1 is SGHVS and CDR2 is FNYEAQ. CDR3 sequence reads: CASRAMTESTDTQYF. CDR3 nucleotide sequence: TGTGCCAGCAGGGCGATGACAGAAAGCACAGATACGCAGTATTTT.

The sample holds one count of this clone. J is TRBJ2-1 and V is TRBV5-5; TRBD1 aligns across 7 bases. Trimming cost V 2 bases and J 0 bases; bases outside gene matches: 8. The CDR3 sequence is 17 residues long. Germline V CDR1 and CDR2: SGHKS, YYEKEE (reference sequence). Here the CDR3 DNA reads TGTGCCAGCAGCTTAATGGGACAGCGTAGCTCCTACAATGAGCAGTTCTTC. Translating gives CASSLMGQRSSYNEQFF.

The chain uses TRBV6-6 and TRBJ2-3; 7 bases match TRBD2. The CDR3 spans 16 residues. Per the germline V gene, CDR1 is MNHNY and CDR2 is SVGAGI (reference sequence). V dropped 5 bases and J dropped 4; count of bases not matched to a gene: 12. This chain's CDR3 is CASSGGVAGAADTQYF. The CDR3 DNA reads TGTGCCAGCAGTGGGGGGGTGGCGGGAGCCGCAGATACGCAGTATTTT.

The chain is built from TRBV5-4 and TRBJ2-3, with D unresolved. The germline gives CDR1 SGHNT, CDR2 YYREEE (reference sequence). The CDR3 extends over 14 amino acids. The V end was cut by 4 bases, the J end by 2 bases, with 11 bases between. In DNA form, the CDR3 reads TGTGCCAGCAGCCCTAGACACCTCACAGATACGCAGTATTTT. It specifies CASSPRHLTDTQYF. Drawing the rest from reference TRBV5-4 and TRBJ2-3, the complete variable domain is ETGVTQSPTHLIKTRGQQVTLRCSSQSGHNTVSWYQQALGQGPQFIFQYYREEENGRGNFPPRFSGLQFPNYSSELNVNALELDDSALYLCASSPRHLTDTQYFGPGTRLTVL.

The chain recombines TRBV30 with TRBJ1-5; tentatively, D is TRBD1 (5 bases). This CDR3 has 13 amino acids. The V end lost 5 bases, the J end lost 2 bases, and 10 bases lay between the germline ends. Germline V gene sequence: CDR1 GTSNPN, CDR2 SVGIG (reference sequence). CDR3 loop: CAWGTEGNQPQHF. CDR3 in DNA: TGTGCCTGGGGGACTGAGGGCAATCAGCCCCAGCATTTT.

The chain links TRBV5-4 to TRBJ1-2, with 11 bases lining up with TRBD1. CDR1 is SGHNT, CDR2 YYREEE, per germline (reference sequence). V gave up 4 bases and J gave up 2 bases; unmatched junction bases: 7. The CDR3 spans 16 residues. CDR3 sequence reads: CASSPPGTGGNYGYTF. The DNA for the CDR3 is TGTGCCAGCAGCCCTCCCGGGACAGGGGGGAACTATGGCTACACCTTC.

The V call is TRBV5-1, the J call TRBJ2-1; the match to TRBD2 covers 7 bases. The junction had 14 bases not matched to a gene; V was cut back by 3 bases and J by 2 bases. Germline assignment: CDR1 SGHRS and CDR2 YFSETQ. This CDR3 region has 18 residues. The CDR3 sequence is CASSSRGGSGTTYNEQFF. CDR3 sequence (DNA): TGCGCCAGCAGCTCCCGAGGAGGTAGTGGGACTACCTACAATGAGCAGTTCTTC.

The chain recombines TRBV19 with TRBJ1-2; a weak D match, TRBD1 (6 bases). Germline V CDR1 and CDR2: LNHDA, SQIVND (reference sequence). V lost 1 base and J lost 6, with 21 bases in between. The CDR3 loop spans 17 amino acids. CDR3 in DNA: TGTGCCAGTAGTATAGGGCCGTCCCAGGGGCGGGGGCATGGCTACACCTTC. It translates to CASSIGPSQGRGHGYTF.

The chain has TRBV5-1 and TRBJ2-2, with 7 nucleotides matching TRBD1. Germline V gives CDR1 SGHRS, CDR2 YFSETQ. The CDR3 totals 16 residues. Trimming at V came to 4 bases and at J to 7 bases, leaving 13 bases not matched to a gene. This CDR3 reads CASSDYRDRTIGELFF. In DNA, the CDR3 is TGCGCCAGCAGCGATTACCGGGACAGAACTATCGGGGAGCTGTTTTTT.

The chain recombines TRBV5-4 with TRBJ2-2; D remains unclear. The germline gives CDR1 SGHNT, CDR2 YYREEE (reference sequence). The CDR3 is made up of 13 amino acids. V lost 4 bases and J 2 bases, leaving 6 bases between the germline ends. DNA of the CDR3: TGTGCCAGCAGCCGGGCTAACACCGGGGAGCTGTTTTTT. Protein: CASSRANTGELFF.

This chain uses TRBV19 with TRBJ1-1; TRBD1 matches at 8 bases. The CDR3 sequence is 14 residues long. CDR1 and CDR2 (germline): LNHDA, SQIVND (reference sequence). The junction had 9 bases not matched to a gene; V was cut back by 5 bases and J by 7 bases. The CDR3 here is CASSQTRQGNEAFF. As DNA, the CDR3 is TGTGCCAGTAGTCAGACCAGACAGGGGAATGAAGCTTTCTTT.

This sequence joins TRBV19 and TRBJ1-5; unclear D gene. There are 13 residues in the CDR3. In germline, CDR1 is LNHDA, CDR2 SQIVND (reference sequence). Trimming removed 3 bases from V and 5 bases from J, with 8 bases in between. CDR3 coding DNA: TGTGCCAGTAGTATTTTGTCCGATCAGCCCCAGCATTTT. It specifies CASSILSDQPQHF. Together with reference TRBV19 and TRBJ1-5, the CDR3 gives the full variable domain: DGGITQSPKYLFRKEGQNVTLSCEQNLNHDAMYWYRQDPGQGLRLIYYSQIVNDFQKGDIAEGYSVSREKKESFPLTVTSAQKNPTAFYLCASSILSDQPQHFGDGTRLSIL.

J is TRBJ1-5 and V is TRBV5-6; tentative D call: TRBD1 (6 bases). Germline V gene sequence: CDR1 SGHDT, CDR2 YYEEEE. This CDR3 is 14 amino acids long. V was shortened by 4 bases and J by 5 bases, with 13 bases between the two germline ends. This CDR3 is CASSVRGGYQPQHF. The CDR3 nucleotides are TGTGCCAGCAGCGTTAGGGGGGGGTATCAGCCCCAGCATTTT.

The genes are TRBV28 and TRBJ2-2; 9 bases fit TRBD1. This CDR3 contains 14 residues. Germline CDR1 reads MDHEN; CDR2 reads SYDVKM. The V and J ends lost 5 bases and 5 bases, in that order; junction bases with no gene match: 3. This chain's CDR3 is CASSQGQGTGELFF. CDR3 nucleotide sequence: TGTGCCAGCAGTCAAGGACAGGGGACCGGGGAGCTGTTTTTT. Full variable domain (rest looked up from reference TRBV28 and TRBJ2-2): DVKVTQSSRYLVKRTGEKVFLECVQDMDHENMFWYRQDPGLGLRLIYFSYDVKMKEKGDIPEGYSVSREKKERFSLILESASTNQTSMYLCASSQGQGTGELFFGEGSRLTVL.

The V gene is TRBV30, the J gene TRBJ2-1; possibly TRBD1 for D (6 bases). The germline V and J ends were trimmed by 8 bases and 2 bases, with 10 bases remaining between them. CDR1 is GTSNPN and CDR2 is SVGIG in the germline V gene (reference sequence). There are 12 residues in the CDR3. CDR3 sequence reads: CAGDTTYNEQFF. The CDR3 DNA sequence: TGTGCCGGGGACACTACCTACAATGAGCAGTTCTTC. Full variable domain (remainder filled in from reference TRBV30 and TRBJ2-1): SQTIHQWPATLVQPVGSPLSLECTVEGTSNPNLYWYRQAAGRGLQLLFYSVGIGQISSEVPQNLSASRPQDRQFILSSKKLLLSDSGFYLCAGDTTYNEQFFGPGTRLTVL.

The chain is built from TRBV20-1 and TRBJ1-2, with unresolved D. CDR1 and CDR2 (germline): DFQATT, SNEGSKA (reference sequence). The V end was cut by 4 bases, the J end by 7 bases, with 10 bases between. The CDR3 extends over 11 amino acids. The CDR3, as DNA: TGCAGTGCTAAGGGTTTAGGTGGCTACACCTTC. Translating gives CSAKGLGGYTF.